This T cell receptor (beta chain) was found in a study of T cells in Graves' hyperthyroidism and ophthalmopathy. Whole-study findings and limits: In the analysis, a 13 V-J model separated ophthalmopathy from stable hyperthyroidism.

This CDR3 is 14 amino acids long. Stable Graves' hyperthyroidism meant no ophthalmopathy progression within 18 months. Every diagnosis used clinical symptoms, serum thyroxine and TRAb, thyroid ultrasound and orbital computed tomography. In the case of this clonotype: Its target is not known. This may arise from a read error, as a much more abundant clone is one base away.

TCR beta CDR3 regions were amplified from RNA. First-round RT-PCR with HTBI primers amplified the TCR CDR3 region. One entry per CDR3 protein, called by TCRdb with MiXCR from the multiplex PCR reads. The sample contains about 690,000 distinct CDR3 sequences, 15% to 20% of which appear only once. Sequencing used blood. The TCR was taken from a man aged 45-65 years with Graves' hyperthyroidism. The rearrangement links TRBV12-3 or TRBV12-4 to TRBJ2-3; 9 bases agree with TRBD1. CDR3 DNA: TGTGCCTGCAGATGGACAGGGGGCACAGATACGCAGTATTTT. Encoded protein: CACRWTGGTDTQYF.